The next 16 T cell receptor beta chains were all read from a single sample in a study of T cell responses to AZD1222 COVID-19 vaccine. Profiled with immunoSEQ multiplex PCR; TCRdb holds only in-frame clones, not every one. The sample includes approximately 140,000 clones, 90% to 95% seen only once; the top ten take around 1.4%. Source: peripheral blood, taken on day 0 of AZD1222 vaccination. Source of these receptors: an adult in good health.

The V call is TRBV11-1, the J call TRBJ2-1; 13 positions match TRBD2. With V trimmed by 1 base and J by 4 bases, 1 base remained unmatched. Germline values: CDR1 SGHAT, CDR2 FQDESV (reference sequence). This CDR3 has 16 residues. CDR3 bases: TGTGCCAGCAGCTTAGAGGGACTAGCGGGATACAATGAGCAGTTCTTC. It translates to CASSLEGLAGYNEQFF.

CDR3 loop: CASSVDPARDEQFF. CDR3 nucleotide sequence: TGTGCCAGCAGCGTAGACCCAGCCAGGGATGAGCAGTTCTTC. The chain recombines TRBV9 with TRBJ2-1; D perhaps matches TRBD1 (5 bases). V was shortened by 0 bases and J by 8 bases, with 12 bases between the two germline ends. Per germline, CDR1 SGDLS and CDR2 YYNGEE. This CDR3 has 14 residues.

The chain joins TRBV13 to TRBJ2-5; D gene unclear. There are 12 residues in the CDR3. CDR1 is PRHDT and CDR2 is FYEKMQ in the germline V gene (reference sequence). Trimming took 5 bases from V and 5 from J, leaving 9 bases between them. CDR3: CASSTPSETQYF. The CDR3 coding sequence is TGTGCCAGCAGCACCCCGTCGGAGACCCAGTACTTC.

The rearrangement joins TRBV11-3 to TRBJ2-7, with no clear D. The CDR3 extends over 12 amino acids. Germline V CDR1 and CDR2: SGHNT, YENEEA. V shed 5 bases and J shed 1 base, with 6 bases lying between them. Here the CDR3 reads CASSPRSYEQYF. DNA for the CDR3: TGTGCCAGCAGCCCCCGATCCTACGAGCAGTACTTC.

J is TRBJ2-1 and V is TRBV5-5; D unresolved. Trimming removed 1 base from V and 5 bases from J, with 10 bases in between. This CDR3 spans 14 amino acids. Germline loops: CDR1 SGHKS, CDR2 YYEKEE (reference sequence). CDR3 bases: TGTGCCAGCAGCTTGCTCGGCGAGCACAATGAGCAGTTCTTC. Translating it yields CASSLLGEHNEQFF.

The CDR3 nucleotides are TGTGCCAGTAGTATACTTGGGGGGCAAGGCGGGGAGCTGTTTTTT. Translation: CASSILGGQGGELFF. The chain has TRBV19 and TRBJ2-2; the D gene could be TRBD1 or TRBD2 (6 bases each). This CDR3 has 15 amino acids. Trimming took off 2 bases at V and 7 bases at J, with 14 bases between the two ends. Germline loops: CDR1 LNHDA, CDR2 SQIVND (reference sequence).

The chain couples TRBV3-1 (or the pseudogene TRBV3-2) to TRBJ2-3; D is uncertain. The V end was cut by 4 bases, the J end by 1 base, with 9 bases between. The CDR3 spans 14 residues. The germline V gene encodes CDR1 LGHDT and CDR2 YNNKEL (reference sequence). The chain's CDR3 is CASSLSPRTDTQYF. As DNA, the CDR3 is TGTGCCAGCAGCCTTTCACCCCGCACAGATACGCAGTATTTT.

This clone appeared a single time. J is TRBJ2-5 and V is TRBV5-1; D might be TRBD1 or TRBD2, each matching 5 bases. V was shortened by 4 bases and J by 1 base, with 14 bases between the two germline ends. Looked up from germline, CDR1 is SGHRS and CDR2 is YFSETQ. This CDR3 contains 15 residues. The CDR3 here is CASSVATVAQETQYF. The CDR3, as DNA: TGCGCCAGCAGCGTAGCGACAGTAGCCCAAGAGACCCAGTACTTC.

The J gene is TRBJ1-5, the V gene TRBV24-1; D not resolved. The ends were cut back, 3 bases at V and 2 bases at J, with 13 bases in the middle. Germline lookup yields CDR1 KGHDR and CDR2 SFDVKD. The CDR3 loop spans 16 amino acids. CDR3 DNA sequence: TGTGCCACCAGTGATGCAGCCCCGGGAGGCAATCAGCCCCAGCATTTT. This codes for CATSDAAPGGNQPQHF.

The J gene is TRBJ1-2, the V gene TRBV9; D call uncertain. The germline V gene encodes CDR1 SGDLS and CDR2 YYNGEE. V gave up 0 bases and J gave up 7 bases, with 13 bases separating them. The CDR3 spans 14 residues. The CDR3 sequence is CASSVGAGVIGYTF. The CDR3 DNA is TGTGCCAGCAGCGTAGGGGCGGGTGTTATTGGCTACACCTTC.

This rearrangement joins TRBV27 to TRBJ1-6; 9 bases line up with TRBD1. This CDR3 has 15 amino acids. Germline lookup yields CDR1 MNHEY and CDR2 SMNVEV (reference sequence). Trimming at V came to 2 bases and at J to 7 bases, leaving 3 bases not matched to a gene. Here the CDR3 reads CASSLRQGGNSPLHF. The CDR3 region has the DNA TGTGCCAGCAGTTTACGACAGGGGGGAAATTCACCCCTCCACTTT.

The chain recombines TRBV28 with TRBJ1-5, with D possibly being TRBD1 (5 bases). The germline gives CDR1 MDHEN, CDR2 SYDVKM. The ends were cut back, 5 bases at V and 5 bases at J, with 19 bases in the middle. The CDR3 covers 16 residues. The DNA for the CDR3 is TGTGCCAGCAGTCCCTCACCAGGGTTGGGGGATCAGCCCCAGCATTTT. The encoded protein is CASSPSPGLGDQPQHF.

This clone was picked up many times. The J gene is TRBJ2-1, the V gene TRBV6-4; 10 bases agree with TRBD2. The length of the CDR3 is 15 residues. The J segment lost 8 bases and the V segment lost 3 bases, leaving 7 bases of the junction unmatched. Germline assignment: CDR1 MRHNA and CDR2 SNTAGT. The CDR3 region is CASSELAGSVDEQFF. As DNA, the CDR3 is TGTGCCAGCAGTGAACTAGCGGGATCCGTCGATGAGCAGTTCTTC.

This clone was detected once. V and J are TRBV9 and TRBJ2-7; TRBD1 agrees at 10 bases. V shed 0 bases and J 2 bases; nucleotides not matched to a gene: 2. Germline V lookup: CDR1 SGDLS, CDR2 YYNGEE. This CDR3 spans 15 amino acids. As DNA, the CDR3 is TGTGCCAGCAGCGTAGGGGACAGGGGACCCTACGAGCAGTACTTC. It translates to CASSVGDRGPYEQYF.

The chain has TRBV7-2 and TRBJ2-7, with D perhaps matching TRBD2 (6 bases). The V end was cut by 1 base, the J end by 0 bases, with 10 bases between. This CDR3 has 15 amino acids. The V gene's germline CDR1 is SGHTA and CDR2 FQGNSA. CDR3 region: CASSLVPGGSYEQYF. The CDR3 DNA is TGTGCCAGCAGCTTAGTCCCCGGGGGCTCCTACGAGCAGTACTTC.

The rearrangement uses TRBV14 and TRBJ1-4; D is possibly TRBD1 (6 bases). The CDR3 is made up of 15 amino acids. Trimming shortened V by 1 base and J by 7 bases, and 13 bases separated the two germline ends. Germline values: CDR1 SGHDN, CDR2 FVKESK. The CDR3 DNA is TGTGCCAGCAGCCAAGGAGGTACAGGGATTGAAAAACTGTTTTTT. Translation: CASSQGGTGIEKLFF. Full variable domain (missing parts from reference TRBV14 and TRBJ1-4): EAGVTQFPSHSVIEKGQTVTLRCDPISGHDNLYWYRRVMGKEIKFLLHFVKESKQDESGMPNNRFLAERTGGTYSTLKVQPAELEDSGVYFCASSQGGTGIEKLFFGSGTQLSVL.